This T cell receptor (beta chain) was identified in a study of T-cell reconstitution after alpha-beta-depleted transplantation in children. Study outcomes and limitations: T cells produced anew were the main source of T-cell counts and diversity one year after transplant.

Preparing the TCRbeta library involved the use of unique molecular identifiers. TCRdb independently ran MiXCR on the PCR reads; one entry per CDR3 protein. The data contain about 200,000 distinct CDR3 sequences, 6.6% of them singletons. V lost 1 base and J 8 bases, leaving 15 bases between the germline ends. The V gene's germline CDR1 is LGHNA and CDR2 YNFKEQ. The CDR3 runs 15 residues. A remark on this clonotype: The antigen remains undetermined.

The sequenced sample was PBMCs, obtained before TCRalphabeta/CD19-depleted stem cell transplant. The receptor's source is a boy aged 2 to 10 with acute lymphoblastic leukemia, due to receive a stem cell transplant. V and J are TRBV4-2 and TRBJ2-4, with D maybe TRBD1 (5 bases). CDR3 residues: CASSQAITGRHIQYF. CDR3 in DNA: TGTGCCAGCAGCCAAGCTATTACAGGACGGCACATTCAGTACTTC.